These 17 T cell receptor beta chains came from one sample sequenced in a study of CDR3 diversity in severe acne. TCRdb used MiXCR to reprocess the PCR reads, holding one entry per CDR3 protein. The repertoire holds roughly 100,000 distinct CDR3 sequences, with around 53% as singletons. Sequencing input: blood. These receptors all come from a male donor with acne.

This clonotype has ten or more counts. The rearrangement links TRBV10-3 to TRBJ2-5, with D possibly called TRBD1 or TRBD2 (5 bases each). This CDR3 is built from 12 residues. In germline, CDR1 is ENHRY, CDR2 SYGVKD. With 2 bases removed from V and 4 bases from J, the gap between germline ends came to 5 bases. CDR3 nucleotide sequence: TGTGCCATCAGTGAGGGGGGAGAGACCCAGTACTTC. This translates into CAISEGGETQYF.

V and J are TRBV20-1 and TRBJ1-2; D possibly corresponds to TRBD1 (5 bases). V was trimmed by 2 bases and J by 7 bases, leaving 20 bases between them. CDR3 size: 15 residues. CDR1 and CDR2 from the germline V gene are DFQATT and SNEGSKA (reference sequence). The CDR3 sequence: CSARNLQGAVCGYTF. For the CDR3, the DNA is TGCAGTGCTAGAAATCTCCAAGGGGCGGTCTGTGGCTACACCTTC.

With regard to this clonotype: In this CDR3 the conserved last residue, phenylalanine or tryptophan, is missing, so a read error is likely. The chain couples TRBV7-9 to TRBJ2-7, with TRBD1 as a possible D gene (6 bases). This CDR3 comprises 14 residues. CDR1 and CDR2 from the germline V gene are SEHNR and FQNEAQ (reference sequence). CDR3 nucleotides: TGCGCCAACAGCTCCCGGGACAATACCTACGAGCAGTACCTC. It codes for CANSSRDNTYEQYL.

A word on this clonotype: Just one base apart from a much larger clone, this may be a read error. This chain connects TRBV19 to TRBJ2-7, with TRBD1 identical over 7 bases. The V gene's germline CDR1 is LNHDA and CDR2 SQIVND (reference sequence). The CDR3 totals 16 residues. CDR3: CASSPLGTVISHEQYF. The CDR3 nucleotides read TGTGCCAGTAGTCCCCTCGGGACAGTTATCTCCCACGAGCAGTACTTC. Filled out from reference TRBV19 and TRBJ2-7, the complete variable domain reads DGGITQSPKYLFRKEGQNVTLSCEQNLNHDAMYWYRQDPGQGLRLIYYSQIVNDFQKGDIAEGYSVSREKKESFPLTVTSAQKNPTAFYLCASSPLGTVISHEQYFGPGTRLTVT.

CDR3 sequence: CSAAGLRVGPSTDTQYF. CDR3 DNA: TGCAGTGCCGCAGGATTGCGGGTCGGTCCTAGCACAGATACGCAGTATTTT. The chain recombines TRBV20-1 with TRBJ2-3, with D perhaps TRBD2 (5 bases). V lost 6 bases and J 0 bases, leaving 22 bases between the germline ends. The CDR3 runs to 17 residues. Per germline, CDR1 DFQATT and CDR2 SNEGSKA (reference sequence).

This clonotype was observed a handful of times. The rearrangement uses TRBV20-1 and TRBJ1-1; D is uncertain. The CDR3 loop spans 11 amino acids. Germline V gene lookup returns CDR1 DFQATT and CDR2 SNEGSKA (reference sequence). With 2 bases removed from V and 6 bases from J, the gap between germline ends came to 7 bases. CDR3 region: CSARTGSEAFF. Written as DNA, the CDR3 is TGCAGTGCTAGAACCGGATCTGAAGCTTTCTTT.

This clonotype was observed a handful of times. The rearrangement uses TRBV13 and TRBJ1-3; a weak D match, TRBD1 (6 bases). Trimming shortened V by 0 bases and J by 4 bases, and 10 bases separated the two germline ends. This CDR3 has 15 amino acids. Looked up from germline, CDR1 is PRHDT and CDR2 is FYEKMQ (reference sequence). CDR3 sequence: CASSLGTGYGNTIYF. Written as DNA, the CDR3 is TGTGCCAGCAGCTTAGGAACAGGGTACGGAAACACCATATATTTT.

V and J are TRBV12-3 or TRBV12-4 and TRBJ2-7; 9 nucleotides line up with TRBD2. The J segment lost 5 bases and the V segment lost 6 bases, leaving 8 bases of the junction unmatched. The CDR3 runs 14 residues. CDR3 in amino acids: CASSLSGSSHEQYF. The CDR3 DNA follows: TGTGCCAGCAGCCTTAGCGGGAGTAGTCACGAGCAGTACTTC.

This chain uses TRBV29-1 with TRBJ2-5; D may be TRBD1 (7 bases). Trimming stripped 3 bases from V and 11 bases from J, with 22 bases between. CDR3 length: 14 amino acids. Per germline, CDR1 SQVTM and CDR2 ANQGSEA. The CDR3 loop reads CSVEDEQGSGEQYF. The CDR3 bases are TGCAGCGTTGAGGATGAACAGGGGTCGGGAGAGCAGTACTTC.

V usage is TRBV10-3 and J usage is TRBJ2-7; 12 nucleotides match TRBD2. This CDR3 spans 16 amino acids. V dropped 2 bases and J dropped 0; count of bases not matched to a gene: 2. In germline, CDR1 is ENHRY, CDR2 SYGVKD. CDR3 loop: CAISEGLAGSSYEQYF. As DNA, the CDR3 is TGTGCCATCAGTGAGGGACTAGCGGGATCCTCCTACGAGCAGTACTTC.

The V and J genes are TRBV29-1 and TRBJ2-1; 11 nucleotides align to TRBD2. This CDR3 is 14 amino acids long. The V gene's germline CDR1 is SQVTM and CDR2 ANQGSEA. J gave up 7 bases and V 6 bases, and 8 bases lay outside the gene matches. CDR3 sequence (DNA): TGCAGCGTCCGGGGGTCTAGCGGGGGGAATGAGCAGTTCTTC. It encodes CSVRGSSGGNEQFF.

V is TRBV14 and J is TRBJ2-3; the match to TRBD2 covers 13 bases. The CDR3 has 20 residues. V lost 0 bases, J lost 0 bases, and 9 bases stayed unmatched. From germline, CDR1 is SGHDN and CDR2 FVKESK. The CDR3 DNA sequence: TGTGCCAGCAGCCAAGACTGGACTAGCGGGAGTGCGGCTAGCACAGATACGCAGTATTTT. This sequence encodes CASSQDWTSGSAASTDTQYF.

This clonotype was counted at least ten times. The genes are TRBV7-3 and TRBJ2-1; 13 bases fit TRBD2. The J segment lost 3 bases and the V segment lost 5 bases, leaving 22 bases of the junction unmatched. The CDR3 runs 22 residues. CDR1 and CDR2 (germline): SGHTA, FQGTGA. The CDR3 bases are TGTGCCAGCAGCCCTAGAGGAGGGGCCGGGACTAGCGGGATTAGCGGCTACAATGAGCAGTTCTTC. Encoded protein: CASSPRGGAGTSGISGYNEQFF.

This chain uses TRBV7-3 with TRBJ2-2; TRBD2 agrees at 11 bases. Germline CDR1 SGHTA, CDR2 FQGTGA. Unmatched junction bases numbered 6, after V lost 8 bases and J lost 4 bases. The CDR3 is 15 residues long. For the CDR3, the DNA is TGTGCCAGCGGGTCCCTAGCGGGAGGCACCGGGGAGCTGTTTTTT. Its translation: CASGSLAGGTGELFF. Complete variable domain (other parts from reference TRBV7-3 and TRBJ2-2): GAGVSQTPSNKVTEKGKYVELRCDPISGHTALYWYRQSLGQGPEFLIYFQGTGAADDSGLPNDRFFAVRPEGSVSTLKIQRTERGDSAVYLCASGSLAGGTGELFFGEGSRLTVL.

This rearrangement joins TRBV20-1 to TRBJ2-7; 10 nucleotides match TRBD1. Trimming cost V 6 bases and J 1 base; bases outside gene matches: 6. Germline V CDR1 and CDR2: DFQATT, SNEGSKA (reference sequence). The CDR3 spans 14 residues. The CDR3 bases are TGCAGTGCCCATAGGGACAGGGGATCCTACGAGCAGTACTTC. This gives the protein CSAHRDRGSYEQYF.

This clonotype has a count of ten or more. The J gene is TRBJ2-1, the V gene TRBV28; TRBD1 agrees at 8 bases. CDR1 and CDR2 (germline): MDHEN, SYDVKM. This CDR3 has 14 amino acids. V lost 7 bases, J lost 10 bases, and 12 bases stayed unmatched. CDR3 in amino acids: CASIEDRVGREQFF. The CDR3 DNA is TGTGCCAGCATTGAGGACAGGGTCGGTCGGGAGCAGTTCTTC.

This clonotype has ten or more counts. The gene calls are TRBV7-6 and TRBJ1-2; D not resolved. From germline, CDR1 is SGHVS and CDR2 FNYEAQ. The CDR3 spans 13 residues. With 4 bases removed from V and 4 bases from J, the gap between germline ends came to 10 bases. This CDR3 is CASSYLGGYGYTF. The CDR3 region has the DNA TGTGCCAGCAGCTACCTGGGCGGCTATGGCTACACCTTC.